This T cell receptor beta chain was sequenced in a study of response to subunit inactivated influenza vaccine. Whole-study findings and limits: A suggestion made by the authors is that each seasonal influenza vaccination recruits few new T cells.

Germline CDR1 reads DFQATT; CDR2 reads SNEGSKA (reference sequence). The CDR3 length is 13 residues. Trimming left V 6 bases short and J 4 bases short, with 13 bases between. This clonotype showed up just a few times. Its antigen is still unknown. TCRdb redid the calling of the RT-PCR reads with MiXCR, one entry per CDR3 protein. The sample includes hundreds of thousands of distinct CDR3 sequences, 10% to 15% of them seen just once. This chain joins TRBV20-1 and TRBJ2-1; TRBD1 might be the D (7 bases). The TCR comes from a man in his fifties who received an inactivated influenza vaccine. This specimen was PBMCs from blood, taken on the day of vaccination. Here the CDR3 reads CSALAGGYNEQFF. CDR3 nucleotides: TGCAGTGCCTTAGCAGGGGGGTACAATGAGCAGTTCTTC.